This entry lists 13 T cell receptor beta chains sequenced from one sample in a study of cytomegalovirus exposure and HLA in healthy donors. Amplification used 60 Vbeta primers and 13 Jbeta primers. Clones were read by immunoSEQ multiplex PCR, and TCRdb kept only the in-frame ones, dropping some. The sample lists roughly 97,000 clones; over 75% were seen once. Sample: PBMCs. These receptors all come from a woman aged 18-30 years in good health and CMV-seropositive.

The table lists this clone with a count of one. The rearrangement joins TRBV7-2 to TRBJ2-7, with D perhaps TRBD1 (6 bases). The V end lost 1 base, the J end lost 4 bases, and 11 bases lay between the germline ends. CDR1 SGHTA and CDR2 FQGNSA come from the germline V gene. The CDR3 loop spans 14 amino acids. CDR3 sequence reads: CASSLVSGVYEQYF. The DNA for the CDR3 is TGTGCCAGCAGCTTAGTTTCAGGGGTATACGAGCAGTACTTC.

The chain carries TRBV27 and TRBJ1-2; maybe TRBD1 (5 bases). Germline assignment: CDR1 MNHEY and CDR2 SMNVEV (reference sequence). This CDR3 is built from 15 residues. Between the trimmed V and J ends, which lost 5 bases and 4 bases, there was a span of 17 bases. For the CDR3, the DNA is TGTGCCAGCAGTCTTATACAGGCTCCTGTCTATGGCTACACCTTC. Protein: CASSLIQAPVYGYTF.

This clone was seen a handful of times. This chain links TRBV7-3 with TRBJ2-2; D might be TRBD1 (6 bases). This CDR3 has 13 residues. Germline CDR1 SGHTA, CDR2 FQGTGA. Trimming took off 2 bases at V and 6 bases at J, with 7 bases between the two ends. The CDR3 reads CASSLEGAGELFF. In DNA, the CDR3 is TGTGCCAGCAGCTTAGAGGGGGCCGGGGAGCTGTTTTTT.

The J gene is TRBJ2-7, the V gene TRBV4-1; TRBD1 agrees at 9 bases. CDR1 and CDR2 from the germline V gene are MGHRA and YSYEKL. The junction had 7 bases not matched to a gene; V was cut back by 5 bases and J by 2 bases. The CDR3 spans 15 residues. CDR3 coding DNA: TGCGCCAGCAGCTCCGGGACAGGGCTTCCCTACGAGCAGTACTTC. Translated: CASSSGTGLPYEQYF.

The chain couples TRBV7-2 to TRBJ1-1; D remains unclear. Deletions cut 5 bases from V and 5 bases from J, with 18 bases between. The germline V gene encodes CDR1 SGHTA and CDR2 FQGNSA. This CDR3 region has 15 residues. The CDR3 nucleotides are TGTGCCAGCAGCCCTTACCGCGGCCCGGGGACTGAAGCTTTCTTT. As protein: CASSPYRGPGTEAFF.

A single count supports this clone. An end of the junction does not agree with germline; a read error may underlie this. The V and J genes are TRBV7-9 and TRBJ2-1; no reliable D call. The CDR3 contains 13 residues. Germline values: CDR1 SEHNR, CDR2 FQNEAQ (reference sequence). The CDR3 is CASSSLSDNEQFF. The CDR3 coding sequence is TGTGCCAGCAGCTCCCTCTCCGACAATGAGCAGTTCTTC.

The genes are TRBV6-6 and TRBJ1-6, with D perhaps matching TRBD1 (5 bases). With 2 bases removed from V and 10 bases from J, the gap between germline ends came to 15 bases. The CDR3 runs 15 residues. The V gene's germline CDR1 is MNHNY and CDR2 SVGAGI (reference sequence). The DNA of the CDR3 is TGTGCCAGCAGTTACCGGCAGGGTAAAGGATCACCCCTCCACTTT. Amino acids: CASSYRQGKGSPLHF.

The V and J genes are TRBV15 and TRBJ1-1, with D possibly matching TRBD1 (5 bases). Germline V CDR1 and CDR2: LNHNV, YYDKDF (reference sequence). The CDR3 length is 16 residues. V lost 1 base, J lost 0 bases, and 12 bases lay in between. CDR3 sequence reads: CATSRVQGQMNTEAFF. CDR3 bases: TGTGCCACCAGCAGAGTGCAGGGCCAGATGAACACTGAAGCTTTCTTT.

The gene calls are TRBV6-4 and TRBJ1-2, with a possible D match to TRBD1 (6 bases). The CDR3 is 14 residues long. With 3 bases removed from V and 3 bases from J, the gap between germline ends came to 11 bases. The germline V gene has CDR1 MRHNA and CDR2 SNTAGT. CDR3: CASSDQTGDYGYTF. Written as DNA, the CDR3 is TGTGCCAGCAGTGATCAGACAGGCGACTATGGCTACACCTTC.

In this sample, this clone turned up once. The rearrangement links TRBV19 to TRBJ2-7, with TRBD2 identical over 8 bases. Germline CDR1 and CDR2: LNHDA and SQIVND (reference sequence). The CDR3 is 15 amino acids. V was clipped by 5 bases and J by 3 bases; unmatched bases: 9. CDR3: CASSAGSGSGYEQYF. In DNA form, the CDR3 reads TGTGCCAGTAGTGCGGGAAGCGGGAGCGGCTACGAGCAGTACTTC.

CDR3 residues: CASREDSFPYEQYF. CDR3 in DNA: TGTGCCAGCAGGGAGGACAGTTTCCCCTACGAGCAGTACTTC. The chain recombines TRBV2 with TRBJ2-7; D may be TRBD1 (6 bases). Trimming pared 6 bases from V and 2 bases from J, leaving 14 bases between. The CDR3 sequence is 14 residues long. CDR1 and CDR2 from the germline V gene are SNHLY and FYNNEI.

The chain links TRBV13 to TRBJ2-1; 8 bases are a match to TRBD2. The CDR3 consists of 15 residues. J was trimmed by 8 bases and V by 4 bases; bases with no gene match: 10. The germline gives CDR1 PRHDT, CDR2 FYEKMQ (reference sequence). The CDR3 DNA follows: TGTGCCAGCAGCTGGAGCGGGAGTGGTCGCTATGAGCAGTTCTTC. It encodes CASSWSGSGRYEQFF.

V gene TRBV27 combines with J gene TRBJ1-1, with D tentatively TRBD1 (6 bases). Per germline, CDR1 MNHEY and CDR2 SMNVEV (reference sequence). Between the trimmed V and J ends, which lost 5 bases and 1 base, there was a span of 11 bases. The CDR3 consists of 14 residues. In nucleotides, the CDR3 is TGTGCCAGCAGTCCGGACAGAAAGAACACTGAAGCTTTCTTT. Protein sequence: CASSPDRKNTEAFF.